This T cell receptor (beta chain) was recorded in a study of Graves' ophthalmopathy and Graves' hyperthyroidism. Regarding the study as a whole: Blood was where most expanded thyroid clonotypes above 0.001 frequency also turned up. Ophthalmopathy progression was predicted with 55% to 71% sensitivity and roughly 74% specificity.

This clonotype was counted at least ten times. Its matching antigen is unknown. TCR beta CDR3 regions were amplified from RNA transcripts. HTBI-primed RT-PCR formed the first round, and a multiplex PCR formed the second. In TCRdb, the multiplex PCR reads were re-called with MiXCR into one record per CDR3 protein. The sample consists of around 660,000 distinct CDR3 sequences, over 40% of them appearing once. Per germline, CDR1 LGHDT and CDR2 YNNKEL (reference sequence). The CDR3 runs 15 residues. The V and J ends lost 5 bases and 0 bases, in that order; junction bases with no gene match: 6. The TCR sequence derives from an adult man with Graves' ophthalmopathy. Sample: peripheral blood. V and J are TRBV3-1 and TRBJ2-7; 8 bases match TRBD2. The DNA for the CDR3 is TGTGCCAGCAGCGGAGGGACTAGTCCCTCCTACGAGCAGTACTTC. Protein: CASSGGTSPSYEQYF.